The present T cell receptor (beta chain) was sequenced within a study of cytomegalovirus exposure and HLA in healthy donors. The junction had 8 bases not matched to a gene; V was cut back by 5 bases and J by 5 bases. Germline V gene lookup returns CDR1 LNHDA and CDR2 SQIVND (reference sequence). This CDR3 is built from 15 residues. PCR employed 60 Vbeta and 13 Jbeta primers. Assay used: immunoSEQ multiplex PCR; TCRdb lists only in-frame clones, some missing. The top ten clones hold roughly 1.5% of a sample with roughly 170,000 clones, approximately 86% of them seen once. The chain is built from TRBV19 and TRBJ2-5; 10 bases are a match to TRBD1. This TCR derives from a male donor in good health and CMV-seronegative. Sequencing used PBMCs. This CDR3 reads CASSQDRGRAETQYF. As DNA, the CDR3 is TGTGCCAGTAGTCAAGACAGGGGGCGCGCCGAGACCCAGTACTTC.